The clone carrying this TCR beta chain was seen only a few times. This record comes from a study of T cells in Graves' hyperthyroidism and ophthalmopathy. Turning to the study itself: Peripheral blood sampling occurred at initial diagnosis, before any treatment.

Amplified TCR beta CDR3 regions came from RNA transcripts. The HTBI primer set served for first-round RT-PCR of the TCR CDR3. In TCRdb, the multiplex PCR reads were re-called with MiXCR into one record per CDR3 protein. Counted here are hundreds of thousands of distinct CDR3 sequences, 12% to 15% occurring once; the ten biggest clones make up roughly 13%. Source material: blood. The clonotype originates from a woman between 40 and 50 years old with Graves' hyperthyroidism.

The CDR3 reads CSARDEGGPSSRREQYF. The DNA of the CDR3 is TGCAGTGCTAGAGACGAGGGGGGGCCTTCCTCCCGTCGGGAGCAGTACTTC. This chain uses TRBV20-1 with TRBJ2-7, with D possibly being TRBD2 (7 bases). V was pared by 0 bases and J by 7 bases, with 25 bases between. The V gene's germline CDR1 is DFQATT and CDR2 SNEGSKA (reference sequence). The CDR3 sequence is 17 residues long.